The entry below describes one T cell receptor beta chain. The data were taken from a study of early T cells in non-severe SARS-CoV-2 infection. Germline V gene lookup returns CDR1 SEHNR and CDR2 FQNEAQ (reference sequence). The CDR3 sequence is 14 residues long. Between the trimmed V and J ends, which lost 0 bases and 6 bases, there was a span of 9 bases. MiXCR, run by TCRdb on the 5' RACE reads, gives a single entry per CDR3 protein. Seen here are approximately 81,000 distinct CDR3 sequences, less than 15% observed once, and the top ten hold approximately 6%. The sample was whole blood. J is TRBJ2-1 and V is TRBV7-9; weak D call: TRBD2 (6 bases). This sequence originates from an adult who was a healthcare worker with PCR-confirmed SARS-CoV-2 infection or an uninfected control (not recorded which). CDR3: CASSLADSGNEQFF. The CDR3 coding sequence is TGTGCCAGCAGCTTAGCTGATAGCGGCAATGAGCAGTTCTTC.